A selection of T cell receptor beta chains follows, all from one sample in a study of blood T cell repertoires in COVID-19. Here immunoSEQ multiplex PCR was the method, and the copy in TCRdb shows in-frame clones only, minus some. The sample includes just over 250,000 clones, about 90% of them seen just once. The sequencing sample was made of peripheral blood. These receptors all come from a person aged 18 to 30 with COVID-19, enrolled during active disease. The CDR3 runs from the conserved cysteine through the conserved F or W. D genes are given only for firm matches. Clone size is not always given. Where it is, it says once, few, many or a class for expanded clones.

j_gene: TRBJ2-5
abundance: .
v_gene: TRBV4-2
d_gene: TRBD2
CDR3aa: CASSQDPSTSGGETQYF
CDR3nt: TGTGCCAGCAGCCAAGATCCTTCTACTAGCGGGGGAGAGACCCAGTACTTC

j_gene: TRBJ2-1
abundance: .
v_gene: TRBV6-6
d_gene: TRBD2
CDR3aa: CASSFLAGGPEDEQFF
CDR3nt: TGTGCCAGCAGTTTTCTAGCGGGAGGGCCTGAGGATGAGCAGTTCTTC

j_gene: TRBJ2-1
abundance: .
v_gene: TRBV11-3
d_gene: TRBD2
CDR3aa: CASSSNPQAGGPTNEQFF
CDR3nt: TGTGCCAGCAGCTCCAACCCCCAGGCGGGAGGGCCTACGAATGAGCAGTTCTTC

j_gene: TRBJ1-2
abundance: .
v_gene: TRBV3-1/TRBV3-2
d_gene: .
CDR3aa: CASSRSQDRDTNYGYTF
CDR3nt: TGTGCCAGCAGCCGATCACAGGACCGGGACACTAACTATGGCTACACCTTC

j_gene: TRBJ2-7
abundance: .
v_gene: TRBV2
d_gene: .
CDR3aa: CASSDGYEQYF
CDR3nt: TGTGCCAGCAGTGACGGCTACGAGCAGTACTTC

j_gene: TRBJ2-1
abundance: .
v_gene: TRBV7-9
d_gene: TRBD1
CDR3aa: CASSSGTLGGMGFF
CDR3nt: TGTGCCAGCAGCTCCGGCACCCTAGGGGGCATGGGATTCTTC

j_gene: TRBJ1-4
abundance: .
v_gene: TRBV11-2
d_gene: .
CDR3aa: CASSSIRGATNEKLFF
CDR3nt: TGTGCCAGCAGCTCAATTAGGGGTGCAACTAATGAAAAACTGTTTTTT

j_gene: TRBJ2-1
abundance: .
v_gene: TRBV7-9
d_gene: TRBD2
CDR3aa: CASSSDSSGRVWNEQFF
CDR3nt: TGTGCCAGCAGCTCAGACTCTAGCGGGAGAGTGTGGAATGAGCAGTTCTTC

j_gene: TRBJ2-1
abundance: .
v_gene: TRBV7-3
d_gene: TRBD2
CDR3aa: CASSLTPLAGGPIDEQFF
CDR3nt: TGTGCCAGCAGCTTAACCCCCTTAGCGGGAGGCCCCATCGATGAGCAGTTCTTC

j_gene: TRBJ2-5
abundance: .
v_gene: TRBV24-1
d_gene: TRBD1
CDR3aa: CATSPIDRGQGWGFSTQYF
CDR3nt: TGTGCCACCAGTCCCATAGACAGGGGACAGGGGTGGGGGTTTAGTACCCAGTACTTC

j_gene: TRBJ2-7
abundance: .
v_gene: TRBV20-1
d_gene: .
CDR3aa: CSGNRDYEQYF
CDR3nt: TGCAGCGGAAACAGGGACTACGAGCAGTACTTC

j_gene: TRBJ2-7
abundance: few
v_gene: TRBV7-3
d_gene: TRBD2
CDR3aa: CASSLTSGSYEQYF
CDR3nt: TGTGCCAGCAGCTTGACTAGCGGGAGTTACGAGCAGTACTTC

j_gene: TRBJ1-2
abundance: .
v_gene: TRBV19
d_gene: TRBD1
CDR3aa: CASRDPGQGAYGYTF
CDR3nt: TGTGCCAGCCGCGACCCCGGACAGGGGGCCTATGGCTACACCTTC

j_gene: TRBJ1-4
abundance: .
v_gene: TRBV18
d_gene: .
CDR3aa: CASSPNNEKLFF
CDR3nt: TGTGCCAGCTCACCCAATAATGAAAAACTGTTTTTT

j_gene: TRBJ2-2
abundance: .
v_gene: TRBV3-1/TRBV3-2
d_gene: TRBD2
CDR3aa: CASSWTSGTGELFF
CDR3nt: TGTGCCAGCAGTTGGACTAGCGGCACCGGGGAGCTGTTTTTT

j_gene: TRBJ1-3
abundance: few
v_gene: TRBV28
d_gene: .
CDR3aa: CASSFLGGGNTIYF
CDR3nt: TGTGCCAGCAGTTTCTTGGGGGGTGGAAACACCATATATTTT

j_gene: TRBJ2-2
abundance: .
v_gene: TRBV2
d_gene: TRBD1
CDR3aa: CASSTGVIPGELFF
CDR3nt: TGTGCCAGCAGCACAGGGGTTATCCCCGGGGAGCTGTTTTTT

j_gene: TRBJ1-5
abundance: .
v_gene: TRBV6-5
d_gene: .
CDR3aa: CASSFLGAQPQHF
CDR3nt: TGTGCCAGCAGTTTTTTAGGGGCCCAGCCCCAGCATTTT

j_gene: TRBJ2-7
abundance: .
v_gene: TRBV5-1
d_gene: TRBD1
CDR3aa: CASSLNTGGSYEQYF
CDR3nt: TGCGCCAGCAGCTTGAATACAGGGGGATCCTACGAGCAGTACTTC

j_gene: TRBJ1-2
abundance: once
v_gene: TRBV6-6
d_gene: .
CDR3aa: CASSENPLVSYGYTF
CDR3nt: TGTGCCAGCTCGGAGAACCCCCTAGTAAGCTATGGCTACACCTTC

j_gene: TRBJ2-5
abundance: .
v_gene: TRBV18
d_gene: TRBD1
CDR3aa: CASSPPGQGRIETQYF
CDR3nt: TGTGCCAGCTCACCCCCAGGACAGGGGCGTATAGAGACCCAGTACTTC

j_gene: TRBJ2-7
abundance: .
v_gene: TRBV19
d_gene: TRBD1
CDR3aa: CASSIQGANEQYF
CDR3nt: TGTGCCAGTAGTATACAGGGGGCCAACGAGCAGTACTTC

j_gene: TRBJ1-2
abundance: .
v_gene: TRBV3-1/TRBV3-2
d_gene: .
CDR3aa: CASSPRVATTNYGYTF
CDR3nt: TGTGCCAGCAGCCCCCGGGTGGCAACGACTAACTATGGCTACACCTTC

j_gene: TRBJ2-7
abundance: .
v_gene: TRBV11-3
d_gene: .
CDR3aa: CASSGGSYYEQYF
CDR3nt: TGTGCCAGCAGTGGTGGTTCCTACTACGAGCAGTACTTC

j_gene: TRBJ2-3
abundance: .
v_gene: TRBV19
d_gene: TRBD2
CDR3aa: CASSRLAGVGGTDTQYF
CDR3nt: TGTGCCAGTAGTCGACTAGCGGGCGTGGGGGGCACAGATACGCAGTATTTT

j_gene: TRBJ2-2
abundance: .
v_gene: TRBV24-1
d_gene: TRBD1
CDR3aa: CATASLGQGSNTGELFF
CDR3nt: TGTGCCACCGCCTCCCTAGGACAGGGATCGAACACCGGGGAGCTGTTTTTT

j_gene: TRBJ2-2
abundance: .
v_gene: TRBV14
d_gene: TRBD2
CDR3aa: CASSQVSSGTGELFF
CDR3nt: TGTGCCAGCAGCCAAGTCTCTAGCGGTACCGGGGAGCTGTTTTTT

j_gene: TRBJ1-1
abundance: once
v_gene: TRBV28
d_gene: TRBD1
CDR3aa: CASSLRGQGLSEAFF
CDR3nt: TGTGCCAGCAGTTTAAGGGGACAGGGGTTGTCTGAAGCTTTCTTT

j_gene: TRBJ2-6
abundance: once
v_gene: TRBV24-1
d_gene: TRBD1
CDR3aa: CATSSAGGIYGANVLTF
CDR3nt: TGTGCCACCAGTAGCGCAGGGGGTATATATGGGGCCAACGTCCTGACTTTC

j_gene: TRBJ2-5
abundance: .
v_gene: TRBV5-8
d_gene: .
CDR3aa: CASSPLAVQETQYF
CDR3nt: TGTGCCAGCAGCCCGCTTGCGGTCCAAGAGACCCAGTACTTC

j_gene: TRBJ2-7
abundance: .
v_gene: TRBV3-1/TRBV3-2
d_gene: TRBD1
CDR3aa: CASSQGRRDRGSEQYF
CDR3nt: TGTGCCAGCAGCCAAGGGCGCCGGGACAGGGGATCCGAGCAGTACTTC

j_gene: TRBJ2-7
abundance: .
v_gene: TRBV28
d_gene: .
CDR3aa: CASSRRDLILYEQYF
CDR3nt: TGTGCCAGCAGTAGGAGGGACTTGATCCTTTACGAGCAGTACTTC

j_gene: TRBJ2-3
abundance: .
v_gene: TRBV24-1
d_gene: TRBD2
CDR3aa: CATSDAPVGLGTDTQYF
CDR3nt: TGTGCCACCAGTGACGCGCCGGTAGGACTAGGCACAGATACGCAGTATTTT

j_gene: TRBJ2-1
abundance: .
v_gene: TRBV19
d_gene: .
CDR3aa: CASSGSLSYNEQFF
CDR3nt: TGTGCCAGTAGTGGCTCCTTGTCCTACAATGAGCAGTTCTTC

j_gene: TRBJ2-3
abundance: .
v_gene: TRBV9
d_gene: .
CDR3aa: CASSVGGASTDTQYF
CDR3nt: TGTGCCAGCAGCGTAGGAGGAGCTAGCACAGATACGCAGTATTTT

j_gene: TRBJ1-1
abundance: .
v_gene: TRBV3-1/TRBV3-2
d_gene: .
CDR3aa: CASSQGPSPEAFF
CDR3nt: TGTGCCAGCAGCCAGGGGCCCAGTCCTGAAGCTTTCTTT

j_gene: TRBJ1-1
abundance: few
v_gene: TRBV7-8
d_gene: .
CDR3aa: CASSTTLRQERGNTEAFF
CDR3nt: TGTGCCAGCAGCACAACCTTGAGACAGGAACGGGGGAACACTGAAGCTTTCTTT

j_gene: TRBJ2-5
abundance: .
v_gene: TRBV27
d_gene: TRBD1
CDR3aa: CASSRMGQGARETQYF
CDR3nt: TGTGCCAGCAGTCGAATGGGACAGGGGGCACGAGAGACCCAGTACTTC

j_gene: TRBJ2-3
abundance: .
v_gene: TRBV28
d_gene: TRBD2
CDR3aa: CASSPGGSTDTQYF
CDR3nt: TGTGCCAGCAGCCCCGGGGGGAGCACAGATACGCAGTATTTT

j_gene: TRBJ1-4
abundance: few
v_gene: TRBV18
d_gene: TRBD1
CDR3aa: CASSPRGTVSNEKLFF
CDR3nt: TGTGCCAGCTCACCCAGAGGGACAGTGTCTAATGAAAAACTGTTTTTT

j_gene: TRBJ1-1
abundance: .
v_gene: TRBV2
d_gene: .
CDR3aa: CASTYSMNTEAFF
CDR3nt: TGTGCCAGCACCTATTCCATGAACACTGAAGCTTTCTTT

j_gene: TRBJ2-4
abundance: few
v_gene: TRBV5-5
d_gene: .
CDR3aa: CASSTDYLAKNIQYF
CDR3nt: TGTGCCAGCAGCACGGACTACCTAGCCAAAAACATTCAGTACTTC

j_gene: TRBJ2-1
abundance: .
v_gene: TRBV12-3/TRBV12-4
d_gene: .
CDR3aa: CASSRRRDNEQFF
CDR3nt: TGTGCCAGCAGCCGTCGCAGGGACAATGAGCAGTTCTTC

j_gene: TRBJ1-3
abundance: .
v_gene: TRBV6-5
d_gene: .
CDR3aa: CASGTASGNTIYF
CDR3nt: TGTGCCAGCGGTACAGCATCTGGAAACACCATATATTTT

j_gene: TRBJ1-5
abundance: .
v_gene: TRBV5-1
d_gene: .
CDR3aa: CASSLRLRGIRPQHF
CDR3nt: TGCGCCAGCAGCTTGCGTCTCCGGGGAATCCGGCCCCAGCATTTT

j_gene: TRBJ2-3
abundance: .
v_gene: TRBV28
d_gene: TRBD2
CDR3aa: CASSSSGGGSTDTQYF
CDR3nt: TGTGCCAGCAGTTCCTCCGGGGGGGGCAGCACAGATACGCAGTATTTT

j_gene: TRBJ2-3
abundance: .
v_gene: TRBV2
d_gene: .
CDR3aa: CASSATDTDTQYF
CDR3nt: TGTGCCAGCAGTGCGACAGACACAGATACGCAGTATTTT

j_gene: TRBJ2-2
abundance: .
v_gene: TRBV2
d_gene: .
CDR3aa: CASRRDFNTGELFF
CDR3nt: TGTGCCAGCCGCAGGGATTTTAACACCGGGGAGCTGTTTTTT

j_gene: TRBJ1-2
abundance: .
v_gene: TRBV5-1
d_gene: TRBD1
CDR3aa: CASSLQHTGGGYGYTF
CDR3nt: TGCGCCAGCAGCTTACAACATACAGGGGGCGGCTATGGCTACACCTTC

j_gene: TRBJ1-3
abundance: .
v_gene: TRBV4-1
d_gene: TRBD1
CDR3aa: CASSRTGPDNTIYF
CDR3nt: TGCGCCAGCAGCCGGACAGGGCCAGACAACACCATATATTTT

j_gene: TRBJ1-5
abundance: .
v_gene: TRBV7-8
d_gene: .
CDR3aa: CASSFGGGDQPQHF
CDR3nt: TGTGCCAGCAGCTTTGGGGGAGGAGACCAGCCCCAGCATTTT

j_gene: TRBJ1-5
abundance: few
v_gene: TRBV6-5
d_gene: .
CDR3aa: CASSHRVGQPQHF
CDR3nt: TGTGCCAGCAGCCACAGGGTGGGGCAGCCCCAGCATTTT

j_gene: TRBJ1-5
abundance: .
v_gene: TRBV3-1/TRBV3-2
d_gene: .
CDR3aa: CASSQGGGSNQPQHF
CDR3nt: TGTGCCAGCAGCCAAGGGGGGGGTAGCAATCAGCCCCAGCATTTT

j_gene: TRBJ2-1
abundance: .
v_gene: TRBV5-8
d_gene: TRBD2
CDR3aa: CASSQGLAGAGQFF
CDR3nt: TGTGCCAGCAGCCAGGGACTAGCGGGAGCCGGGCAGTTCTTC

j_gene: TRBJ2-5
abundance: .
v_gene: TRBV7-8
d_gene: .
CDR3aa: CASSPPEVTQYF
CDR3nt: TGTGCCAGCAGCCCTCCGGAGGTGACCCAGTACTTC

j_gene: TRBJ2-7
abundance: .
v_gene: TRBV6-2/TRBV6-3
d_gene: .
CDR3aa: CASSKDSYEQYF
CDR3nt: TGTGCCAGCAGTAAGGACAGCTACGAGCAGTACTTC

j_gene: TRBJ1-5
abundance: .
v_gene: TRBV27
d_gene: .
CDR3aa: CASSSQGFGNQPQHF
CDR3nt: TGTGCCAGCAGTTCCCAGGGATTCGGTAATCAGCCCCAGCATTTT

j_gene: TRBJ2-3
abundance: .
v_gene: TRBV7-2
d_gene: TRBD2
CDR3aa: CASSSTSAFTDTQYF
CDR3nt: TGTGCCAGCAGCTCAACTAGCGCGTTCACAGATACGCAGTATTTT

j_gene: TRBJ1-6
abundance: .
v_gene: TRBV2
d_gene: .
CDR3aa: CASSEETRGYNSPLHF
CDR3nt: TGTGCCAGCAGTGAAGAAACCAGGGGATATAATTCACCCCTCCACTTT

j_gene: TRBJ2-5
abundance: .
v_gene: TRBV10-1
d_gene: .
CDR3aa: CASSESTGKETQYF
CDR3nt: TGCGCCAGCAGTGAGTCGACCGGGAAAGAGACCCAGTACTTC